The 27 T cell receptor beta chains below come from one sample, sequenced in a study of OX40 agonist ivuxolimab in advanced cancers. TCRdb's table, derived via immunoSEQ multiplex PCR, lists solely in-frame clones and lacks some. The sample yields around 12,000 clones, 70% to 85% seen once. The sample consisted of CD4+ or CD8+ T cells sorted from blood, taken in a trial of the OX40 agonist ivuxolimab. The receptors here all came from an adult with an advanced solid tumor such as melanoma, head and neck, liver or kidney cancer.

This rearrangement joins TRBV29-1 to TRBJ2-1, with 8 positions matching TRBD2. Trimming at V came to 7 bases and at J to 3 bases, leaving 14 bases not matched to a gene. Germline loops: CDR1 SQVTM, CDR2 ANQGSEA. CDR3 size: 16 residues. The CDR3 loop reads CSALLSGGPDYNEQFF. The CDR3 bases are TGCAGCGCTCTTCTTTCGGGAGGGCCGGACTACAATGAGCAGTTCTTC.

The chain combines TRBV7-8 with TRBJ2-1; 13 nucleotides agree with TRBD2. The V gene's germline CDR1 is SGHVS and CDR2 FQNEAQ. The V segment lost 1 base and the J segment 9 bases; nucleotides outside the gene matches: 3. The CDR3 extends over 15 amino acids. CDR3 coding DNA: TGTGCCAGCAGCTTAGAACTAGCGGGAGGGCCTGAGCAGTTCTTC. Its protein is CASSLELAGGPEQFF. Drawing the rest from reference TRBV7-8 and TRBJ2-1, the complete variable domain is GAGVSQSPRYKVAKRGQDVALRCDPISGHVSLFWYQQALGQGPEFLTYFQNEAQLDKSGLPSDRFFAERPEGSVSTLKIQRTQQEDSAVYLCASSLELAGGPEQFFGPGTRLTVL.

The chain links TRBV27 to TRBJ2-7; 10 positions agree with TRBD1. Germline V gives CDR1 MNHEY, CDR2 SMNVEV (reference sequence). This CDR3 region has 20 residues. The V gene end was trimmed by 7 bases and the J gene end by 3 bases; junction bases not matched to a gene: 24. The CDR3 bases are TGTGCCAGCAATCCCACCCCCGGGACAGGGGTAGGGGGGCGGCTCTACGAGCAGTACTTC. Amino acid sequence: CASNPTPGTGVGGRLYEQYF.

The chain has TRBV5-4 and TRBJ1-2; D perhaps matches TRBD1 (5 bases). CDR1 and CDR2 (germline): SGHNT, YYREEE (reference sequence). The V end lost 2 bases, the J end lost 4 bases, and 12 bases lay between the germline ends. This CDR3 has 14 amino acids. CDR3 coding DNA: TGTGCCAGCAGCTTTCGGGGGGGAGGCTATGGCTACACCTTC. Amino acids: CASSFRGGGYGYTF.

The genes are TRBV5-1 and TRBJ2-2; no clear D. This CDR3 has 11 residues. V was cut by 2 bases and J by 6 bases, with 2 bases left in between. CDR1 is SGHRS and CDR2 is YFSETQ in the germline V gene. The CDR3 region has the DNA TGCGCCAGCAGCTTTGCCGGGGAGCTGTTTTTT. Translation: CASSFAGELFF.

This rearrangement joins TRBV9 to TRBJ1-2; unclear D gene. Germline V CDR1 and CDR2: SGDLS, YYNGEE. V dropped 0 bases and J dropped 3 bases, with 9 bases sitting between them. This CDR3 has 14 amino acids. CDR3 protein: CASSVDADDYGYTF. The DNA of the CDR3 is TGTGCCAGCAGCGTAGACGCAGACGACTATGGCTACACCTTC.

The rearrangement uses TRBV7-9 and TRBJ2-3, with 10 bases fitting TRBD2. From germline, CDR1 is SEHNR and CDR2 FQNEAQ (reference sequence). Trimming cost V 5 bases and J 4 bases; bases outside gene matches: 12. This CDR3 contains 17 residues. The CDR3 sequence is CASSDPGLAPVADTQYF. The CDR3 region has the DNA TGTGCCAGCAGCGACCCGGGACTAGCGCCAGTGGCAGATACGCAGTATTTT.

In the case of this clone: Different DNA sequences within this sample yield the same CDR3. The chain links TRBV28 to TRBJ1-4; D gene ambiguous. Trimming removed 2 bases at V and 4 bases at J, with 5 bases between. The CDR3 is 13 residues long. Germline V lookup: CDR1 MDHEN, CDR2 SYDVKM. As DNA, the CDR3 is TGTGCCAGCAGTTTAGAGGTTAATGAAAAACTGTTTTTT. It codes for CASSLEVNEKLFF.

The V gene is TRBV5-4, the J gene TRBJ1-1, with D possibly TRBD1 on 6 matching bases. Trimming shortened V by 4 bases and J by 1 base, and 11 bases separated the two germline ends. The CDR3 covers 14 residues. Germline values: CDR1 SGHNT, CDR2 YYREEE (reference sequence). The CDR3 here is CASSRWDTNTEAFF. Here the CDR3 DNA reads TGTGCCAGCAGCCGCTGGGACACGAACACTGAAGCTTTCTTT.

CDR3 in amino acids: CASSSRSSTDTQYF. CDR3 nucleotides: TGTGCCAGCAGCTCCCGGAGTAGCACAGATACGCAGTATTTT. This chain joins TRBV11-2 and TRBJ2-3; D is ambiguous. The CDR3 runs 14 residues. The germline gives CDR1 SGHAT, CDR2 FQNNGV. Trimming stripped 4 bases from V and 0 bases from J, with 8 bases between.

This clone was seen once. The rearrangement links TRBV27 to TRBJ2-5, with no clear D. The CDR3 has 13 residues. V lost 2 bases, J lost 3 bases, and 7 bases lay in between. The germline V gene has CDR1 MNHEY and CDR2 SMNVEV (reference sequence). CDR3 sequence (DNA): TGTGCCAGCAGTTTAGGGTCGGAAGAGACCCAGTACTTC. The encoded protein is CASSLGSEETQYF.

V and J are TRBV7-9 and TRBJ2-5; possibly TRBD2 for D (6 bases). Germline CDR1 and CDR2: SEHNR and FQNEAQ (reference sequence). V was clipped by 6 bases and J by 3 bases, with 11 bases between them. This CDR3 is 13 amino acids long. The CDR3 bases are TGTGCCAGCAGGGAGGGTGCTAAAGAGACCCAGTACTTC. Translating gives CASREGAKETQYF.

The chain links TRBV7-3 to TRBJ2-2; TRBD2 matches 10 bases. V lost 4 bases and J lost 5; bases outside the gene matches: 4. The CDR3 runs to 15 residues. The germline V gene has CDR1 SGHTA and CDR2 FQGTGA. CDR3 protein: CASSSAGGKTGELFF. The CDR3 region has the DNA TGTGCCAGCAGCTCAGCGGGAGGGAAGACCGGGGAGCTGTTTTTT. The variable domain in full, with the rest retrieved from reference TRBV7-3 and TRBJ2-2, is GAGVSQTPSNKVTEKGKYVELRCDPISGHTALYWYRQSLGQGPEFLIYFQGTGAADDSGLPNDRFFAVRPEGSVSTLKIQRTERGDSAVYLCASSSAGGKTGELFFGEGSRLTVL.

The gene calls are TRBV29-1 and TRBJ2-7, with a possible D match to TRBD1 (5 bases). Trimming took 5 bases from V and 0 from J, leaving 11 bases between them. The CDR3 consists of 13 residues. Germline assignment: CDR1 SQVTM and CDR2 ANQGSEA. CDR3 sequence (DNA): TGCAGCGTTAGCAGGGTAAGCTCCTACGAGCAGTACTTC. It specifies CSVSRVSSYEQYF.

The V gene is TRBV27, the J gene TRBJ2-7; 7 bases are a match to TRBD2. CDR3 length equals 16 residues. J was trimmed by 0 bases and V by 2 bases; bases with no gene match: 7. Per germline, CDR1 MNHEY and CDR2 SMNVEV (reference sequence). For the CDR3, the DNA is TGTGCCAGCAGTTTAACGGGGGGACGCTACTCCTACGAGCAGTACTTC. Translated, it gives CASSLTGGRYSYEQYF.

This chain connects TRBV30 to TRBJ1-1, with 9 positions matching TRBD1. The CDR3 length is 13 residues. V lost 5 bases, J lost 11 bases, and 12 bases stayed unmatched. The germline V gene has CDR1 GTSNPN and CDR2 SVGIG (reference sequence). CDR3 sequence: CAWAGTGTERAFF. The CDR3 DNA reads TGTGCCTGGGCCGGGACAGGGACGGAAAGGGCTTTCTTT.

The V call is TRBV7-6, the J call TRBJ1-1, with D unclear. The CDR3 loop spans 13 amino acids. Trimming cost V 3 bases and J 2 bases, with 7 bases left between them. Germline V lookup: CDR1 SGHVS, CDR2 FNYEAQ. The CDR3 is CASSFLQNTEAFF. CDR3 bases: TGTGCCAGCAGCTTTCTCCAAAACACTGAAGCTTTCTTT.

This chain uses TRBV5-1 with TRBJ2-1; maybe TRBD2 (6 bases). The germline V and J ends were trimmed by 4 bases and 0 bases, with 11 bases remaining between them. The CDR3 spans 15 residues. Germline V gene lookup returns CDR1 SGHRS and CDR2 YFSETQ. In DNA, the CDR3 is TGCGCCAGCAGCCTTCTAGCGTCCTCCTACAATGAGCAGTTCTTC. Protein sequence: CASSLLASSYNEQFF. The variable domain in full, with the rest retrieved from reference TRBV5-1 and TRBJ2-1, is KAGVTQTPRYLIKTRGQQVTLSCSPISGHRSVSWYQQTPGQGLQFLFEYFSETQRNKGNFPGRFSGRQFSNSRSEMNVSTLELGDSALYLCASSLLASSYNEQFFGPGTRLTVL.

This sequence joins TRBV5-8 and TRBJ2-1; the D gene is possibly TRBD1 (6 bases). The CDR3 sequence is 15 residues long. Trimming pared 5 bases from V and 5 bases from J, leaving 17 bases between. CDR1 and CDR2 from the germline V gene are SGHTS and YDEGEE. CDR3 coding DNA: TGTGCCAGCAGGATCAGGGGATACCCACACAATGAGCAGTTCTTC. As protein: CASRIRGYPHNEQFF. Using reference TRBV5-8 and TRBJ2-1 for the parts outside the CDR3, the full variable domain is EAGVTQSPTHLIKTRGQQATLRCSPISGHTSVYWYQQALGLGLQFLLWYDEGEERNRGNFPPRFSGRQFPNYSSELNVNALELEDSALYLCASRIRGYPHNEQFFGPGTRLTVL.

This clone has a handful of counts. This rearrangement joins TRBV7-4 to TRBJ2-7; maybe TRBD1 (5 bases). The CDR3 totals 12 residues. Trimming stripped 7 bases from V and 0 bases from J, with 7 bases between. Per germline, CDR1 SGHVT and CDR2 SQSDAQ. CDR3 loop: CASMDNSYEQYF. CDR3 bases: TGTGCCAGCATGGACAACTCCTACGAGCAGTACTTC.

The V call is TRBV7-8, the J call TRBJ2-1; tentative D call: TRBD2 (6 bases). This CDR3 contains 15 residues. CDR1 is SGHVS, CDR2 FQNEAQ, per germline. Deletions cut 5 bases from V and 2 bases from J, with 13 bases between. The CDR3 DNA reads as TGTGCCAGCAGCAAAAGCGGGTACGCCTACAATGAGCAGTTCTTC. This gives the protein CASSKSGYAYNEQFF.

The chain combines TRBV9 with TRBJ2-7; D unresolved. The CDR3 runs to 14 residues. Between the trimmed V and J ends, which lost 3 bases and 0 bases, there was a span of 10 bases. CDR1 and CDR2 (germline): SGDLS, YYNGEE. CDR3 bases: TGTGCCAGCAGCGCGGACGGTGACTCCTACGAGCAGTACTTC. Protein: CASSADGDSYEQYF.

V is TRBV4-1 and J is TRBJ1-2; possibly TRBD1 for D (6 bases). V was trimmed by 4 bases and J by 8 bases, leaving 23 bases between them. In germline, CDR1 is MGHRA, CDR2 YSYEKL. The CDR3 spans 16 residues. The CDR3 DNA follows: TGCGCCAGCAGCCCTAGCAGGGGTGGGCGGGCGAAGGGCTACACCTTC. Translating it yields CASSPSRGGRAKGYTF.

The rearrangement links TRBV13 to TRBJ2-7; 12 bases are shared with TRBD2. The CDR3 has 19 amino acids. Germline values: CDR1 PRHDT, CDR2 FYEKMQ (reference sequence). V dropped 1 base and J dropped 0; count of bases not matched to a gene: 10. The CDR3 DNA follows: TGTGCCAGCAGCTTAGTTGCTAGCGGGAGGGAGGGTAGCTCCTACGAGCAGTACTTC. It encodes CASSLVASGREGSSYEQYF.

The chain has TRBV7-9 and TRBJ1-3; tentative D call: TRBD1 (5 bases). V gave up 5 bases and J gave up 9 bases, with 14 bases separating them. The CDR3 spans 13 residues. CDR1 SEHNR and CDR2 FQNEAQ come from the germline V gene (reference sequence). This CDR3 reads CASSPNLRGTIYF. CDR3 in DNA: TGTGCCAGCAGCCCCAATTTGAGGGGCACCATATATTTT.

This clone counts as medium-sized. The chain recombines TRBV5-4 with TRBJ2-7; perhaps TRBD2 as D (5 bases). The germline V and J ends were trimmed by 0 bases and 0 bases, with 7 bases remaining between them. The germline CDR1 and CDR2 sequences are SGHNT and YYREEE (reference sequence). This CDR3 has 14 amino acids. The CDR3 protein is CASSLEGDSYEQYF. CDR3 coding DNA: TGTGCCAGCAGCTTGGAGGGAGACTCCTACGAGCAGTACTTC.

The gene calls are TRBV7-6 and TRBJ2-7, with 11 positions matching TRBD2. The CDR3 runs to 17 residues. Germline V CDR1 and CDR2: SGHVS, FNYEAQ. Trimming took 5 bases from V and 7 from J; bases not matched to a gene: 16. The CDR3 loop reads CASSPAQGGGTSGEQYF. Here the CDR3 DNA reads TGTGCCAGCAGCCCTGCCCAGGGTGGCGGGACTAGCGGAGAGCAGTACTTC.